This T cell receptor (beta chain) originates from a study of OX40 agonist ivuxolimab in advanced cancers. Study observations and caveats: Relative to CD4+ cells, CD8+ T cells on average had more expanded clones.

Trimming pared 1 base from V and 0 bases from J, leaving 7 bases between. CDR3 length: 14 residues. Germline V gene lookup returns CDR1 SGHTA and CDR2 FQGNSA. About this clone itself: Its cognate antigen is unknown.

Using immunoSEQ multiplex PCR, the repertoire was profiled, and TCRdb retains in-frame clones only, with some absent. Found here are 100,000 or so clones, roughly 94% of them singletons; the top ten hold less than 0.2%. This chain uses TRBV7-2 with TRBJ2-7; D gene ambiguous. Source: CD4+ or CD8+ T cells sorted from blood, taken in a trial of the OX40 agonist ivuxolimab. This sequence was found in an adult with an advanced solid tumor such as melanoma, head and neck, liver or kidney cancer. For the CDR3, the DNA is TGTGCCAGCAGCTTAGTCGTGAGCTCCTACGAGCAGTACTTC. Protein product: CASSLVVSSYEQYF.